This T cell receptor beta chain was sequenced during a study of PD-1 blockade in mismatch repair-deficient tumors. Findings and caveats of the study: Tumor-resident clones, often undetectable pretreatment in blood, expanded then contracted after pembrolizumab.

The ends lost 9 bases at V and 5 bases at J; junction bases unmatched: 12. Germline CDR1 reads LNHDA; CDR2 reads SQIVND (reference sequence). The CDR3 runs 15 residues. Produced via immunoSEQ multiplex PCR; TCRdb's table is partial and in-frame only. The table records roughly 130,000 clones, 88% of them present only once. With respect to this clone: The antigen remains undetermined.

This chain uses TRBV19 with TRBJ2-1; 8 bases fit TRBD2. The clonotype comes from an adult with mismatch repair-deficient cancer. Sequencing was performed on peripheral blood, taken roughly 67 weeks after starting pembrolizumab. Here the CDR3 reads CARPPYSGGDNEQFF. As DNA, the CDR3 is TGTGCCAGGCCTCCCTACTCCGGGGGGGACAATGAGCAGTTCTTC.